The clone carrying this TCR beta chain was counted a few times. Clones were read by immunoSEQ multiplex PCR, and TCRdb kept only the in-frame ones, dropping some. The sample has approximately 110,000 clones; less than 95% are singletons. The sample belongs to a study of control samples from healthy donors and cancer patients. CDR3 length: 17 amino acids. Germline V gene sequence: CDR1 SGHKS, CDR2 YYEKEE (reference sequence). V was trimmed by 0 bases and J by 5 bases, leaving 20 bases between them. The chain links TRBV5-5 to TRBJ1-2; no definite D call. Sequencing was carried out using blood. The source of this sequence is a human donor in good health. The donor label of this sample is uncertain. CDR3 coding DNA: TGTGCCAGCAGCTTGGCCTTAACCTGGGCCCAAAGGTATGGCTACACCTTC. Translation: CASSLALTWAQRYGYTF. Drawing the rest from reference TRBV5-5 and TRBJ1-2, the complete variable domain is DAGVTQSPTHLIKTRGQQVTLRCSPISGHKSVSWYQQVLGQGPQFIFQYYEKEERGRGNFPDRFSARQFPNYSSELNVNALLLGDSALYLCASSLALTWAQRYGYTFGSGTRLTVV.